This entry lists 23 T cell receptor beta chains sequenced from one sample in a study of Ad26.COV2.S vaccination and SARS-CoV-2 variants. Treatment reported: about 20 received Ad26.COV2.S at low or high dose, single or two shots; 5 received placebo; per-sample allocation not given. Material that was analyzed had been drawn on day 63 after the first vaccine or placebo injection. The repertoire was sequenced with immunoSEQ multiplex PCR; TCRdb's copy has only in-frame clones and lacks some. The sample records a few hundred thousand clones, 70% to 90% being singletons. Sample: peripheral blood, taken in a trial of Ad26.COV2.S vaccine versus placebo. The receptors shown here come from a person between 18 and 65 years old who received the Ad26.COV2.S COVID-19 vaccine or a placebo.

This chain joins TRBV5-1 and TRBJ2-5, with 9 bases aligning to TRBD2. The CDR3 is made up of 14 amino acids. Germline CDR1 reads SGHRS; CDR2 reads YFSETQ. After removal of 6 bases from V and 2 bases from J, the junction contained 5 bases not matched to a gene. CDR3 sequence: CASNPSGEQETQYF. In DNA form, the CDR3 reads TGCGCCAGCAACCCTAGCGGGGAACAAGAGACCCAGTACTTC.

CDR3 residues: CASSEGLSDGYTF. The DNA for the CDR3 is TGTGCCAGCAGTGAAGGGCTTTCGGATGGCTACACCTTC. The chain employs TRBV2 and TRBJ1-2, with D unclear. CDR1 and CDR2 from the germline V gene are SNHLY and FYNNEI. The CDR3 runs 13 residues. Trimming took 1 base from V and 6 from J, leaving 9 bases between them.

The V call is TRBV19, the J call TRBJ1-5; D is uncertain. This CDR3 is built from 16 residues. CDR1 and CDR2 from the germline V gene are LNHDA and SQIVND (reference sequence). Trimming stripped 3 bases from V and 3 bases from J, with 15 bases between. The CDR3 region is CASSIATRANNQPQHF. The DNA for the CDR3 is TGTGCCAGTAGTATTGCGACTAGGGCGAACAATCAGCCCCAGCATTTT.

The sample holds a few counts of this clone. The chain joins TRBV11-3 to TRBJ2-6; D possibly corresponds to TRBD2 (5 bases). Germline CDR1 reads SGHNT; CDR2 reads YENEEA. The ends were cut back, 5 bases at V and 3 bases at J, with 14 bases in the middle. CDR3 length: 16 amino acids. CDR3 amino acids: CASSPSAGVGANVLTF. CDR3 bases: TGTGCCAGCAGCCCCTCGGCCGGGGTTGGGGCCAACGTCCTGACTTTC.

This chain links TRBV20-1 with TRBJ2-1; unclear D gene. Germline loops: CDR1 DFQATT, CDR2 SNEGSKA (reference sequence). The CDR3 is 10 residues long. Trimming removed 2 bases at V and 10 bases at J, with 6 bases between. CDR3 amino acids: CSARWREQFF. DNA of the CDR3: TGCAGTGCTAGATGGCGGGAGCAGTTCTTC.

As concerns this clone: The identical CDR3 is also encoded by other nucleotide sequences in the sample. The rearrangement links TRBV3-1 (or the pseudogene TRBV3-2) to TRBJ1-5; D remains ambiguous. Germline V gene lookup returns CDR1 LGHDT and CDR2 YNNKEL (reference sequence). Trimming left V 0 bases short and J 7 bases short, with 7 bases between. This CDR3 contains 13 residues. The CDR3 nucleotides read TGTGCCAGCAGCCAAGATCTGGGGCAGCCCCAGCATTTT. Amino acid sequence: CASSQDLGQPQHF.

The V call is TRBV7-2, the J call TRBJ2-5; perhaps D is TRBD1 or TRBD2 (5 bases each). V lost 0 bases, J lost 2 bases, and 10 bases lay in between. This CDR3 contains 15 residues. Germline CDR1 and CDR2: SGHTA and FQGNSA. In DNA form, the CDR3 reads TGTGCCAGCAGCTTAGCTCTGGGACGGCAAGAGACCCAGTACTTC. Protein sequence: CASSLALGRQETQYF.

J is TRBJ2-3 and V is TRBV2; D is possibly TRBD2 (6 bases). Germline-derived CDR1 and CDR2 are SNHLY and FYNNEI. V shed 3 bases and J shed 5 bases, with 15 bases lying between them. The CDR3 totals 15 residues. The CDR3 nucleotides read TGTGCCAGCAGTGAGTTGGGGACTCGACGAGATACGCAGTATTTT. Translating gives CASSELGTRRDTQYF.

Turning to this clone: The junction shows a germline mismatch at one end, possibly a read error. The CDR3 DNA reads as TGTGCCAGCAGTTTGGGGACCCCCAAAAAACTGTTTTTT. It is translated as CASSLGTPKKLFF. V usage is TRBV5-6 and J usage is TRBJ1-4; tentatively, D is TRBD1 (5 bases). Per germline, CDR1 SGHDT and CDR2 YYEEEE. The CDR3 is 13 amino acids.

The genes are TRBV10-3 and TRBJ1-6; 7 bases match TRBD1. CDR3 length: 11 amino acids. With V trimmed by 9 bases and J by 9 bases, 2 bases remained unmatched. The V gene's germline CDR1 is ENHRY and CDR2 SYGVKD. CDR3 protein: CAIGDSSPLHF. The DNA for the CDR3 is TGTGCCATAGGGGACAGTTCACCCCTCCACTTT.

This sequence joins TRBV5-5 and TRBJ2-4, with D possibly called TRBD1 or TRBD2 (5 bases each). The CDR3 has 16 residues. V gave up 1 base and J gave up 0 bases, with 11 bases separating them. Germline CDR1 is SGHKS and CDR2 is YYEKEE (reference sequence). The CDR3 sequence is CASSLPGSGAKNIQYF. As DNA, the CDR3 is TGTGCCAGCAGCTTGCCAGGGAGCGGAGCCAAAAACATTCAGTACTTC.

This chain uses TRBV4-3 with TRBJ1-1, with no clear D. Germline CDR1 and CDR2: LGHNA and YSLEER. Deletions cut 5 bases from V and 7 bases from J, with 8 bases between. This CDR3 has 11 residues. CDR3 in DNA: TGCGCCAGCAGCGGCCGCCGTGAAGCTTTCTTT. Amino acids: CASSGRREAFF.

The chain uses TRBV4-2 and TRBJ1-2; no reliable D call. The CDR3 loop spans 15 amino acids. Germline lookup yields CDR1 LGHNA and CDR2 YNFKEQ. The V and J ends lost 0 bases and 4 bases respectively, with 12 bases between them. The CDR3 region has the DNA TGTGCCAGCAGCCAAGAGATTGGTTCGGCCTATGGCTACACCTTC. It is translated as CASSQEIGSAYGYTF.

The J gene is TRBJ2-2, the V gene TRBV7-9; a possible D gene is TRBD1 (6 bases). Germline V lookup: CDR1 SEHNR, CDR2 FQNEAQ (reference sequence). The CDR3 is made up of 15 amino acids. V lost 2 bases, J lost 6 bases, and 13 bases lay in between. Written as DNA, the CDR3 is TGTGCCAGCAGCTTAAGTCCAGGGGTTCCCGGGGAGCTGTTTTTT. Encoded protein: CASSLSPGVPGELFF.

The rearrangement links TRBV28 to TRBJ1-4; D may be TRBD1 (5 bases). Germline V lookup: CDR1 MDHEN, CDR2 SYDVKM. This CDR3 contains 13 residues. V lost 4 bases, J lost 5 bases, and 8 bases lay in between. DNA for the CDR3: TGTGCCAGCAGTTCAGGGCTAAATGAAAAACTGTTTTTT. This sequence encodes CASSSGLNEKLFF.

This chain uses TRBV10-3 with TRBJ1-5; D remains unclear. The CDR3 totals 13 residues. Trimming stripped 6 bases from V and 0 bases from J, with 6 bases between. CDR1 ENHRY and CDR2 SYGVKD come from the germline V gene. The DNA for the CDR3 is TGTGCCATCAGCGTCGATAGCAATCAGCCCCAGCATTTT. Translated, it gives CAISVDSNQPQHF.

This chain joins TRBV30 and TRBJ2-2; no clear D gene. The CDR3 spans 14 residues. Germline CDR1 and CDR2: GTSNPN and SVGIG (reference sequence). V was pared by 0 bases and J by 2 bases, with 7 bases between. CDR3 residues: CAWSVQINTGELFF. The DNA for the CDR3 is TGTGCCTGGAGTGTACAGATTAACACCGGGGAGCTGTTTTTT. The full variable domain, its missing parts supplied by reference TRBV30 and TRBJ2-2, is SQTIHQWPATLVQPVGSPLSLECTVEGTSNPNLYWYRQAAGRGLQLLFYSVGIGQISSEVPQNLSASRPQDRQFILSSKKLLLSDSGFYLCAWSVQINTGELFFGEGSRLTVL.

J is TRBJ2-5 and V is TRBV11-3, with a weak D call TRBD1 (6 bases). This CDR3 has 14 residues. The germline gives CDR1 SGHNT, CDR2 YENEEA. V lost 6 bases and J 5 bases, leaving 16 bases between the germline ends. CDR3 sequence (DNA): TGTGCCAGCAGTCTGACCGCCCAGGGGGAGACCCAGTACTTC. Its protein product is CASSLTAQGETQYF.

This clone was seen only once. The V call is TRBV15, the J call TRBJ1-2, with D maybe TRBD1 (5 bases). There are 15 residues in the CDR3. V was shortened by 0 bases and J by 5 bases, with 13 bases between the two germline ends. Germline assignment: CDR1 LNHNV and CDR2 YYDKDF (reference sequence). The CDR3 spells CATSREGQGGYGYTF. CDR3 nucleotides: TGTGCCACCAGCAGAGAAGGGCAGGGCGGATATGGCTACACCTTC. Full variable domain (missing parts from reference TRBV15 and TRBJ1-2): DAMVIQNPRYQVTQFGKPVTLSCSQTLNHNVMYWYQQKSSQAPKLLFHYYDKDFNNEADTPDNFQSRRPNTSFCFLDIRSPGLGDTAMYLCATSREGQGGYGYTFGSGTRLTVV.

The V gene is TRBV7-9, the J gene TRBJ1-1; 8 bases fit TRBD1. This CDR3 is 16 amino acids long. Unmatched junction bases numbered 8, after V lost 5 bases and J lost 0 bases. The germline V gene has CDR1 SEHNR and CDR2 FQNEAQ (reference sequence). The CDR3 reads CASSVRTGPMNTEAFF. The CDR3 nucleotides read TGTGCCAGCAGCGTAAGGACAGGGCCCATGAACACTGAAGCTTTCTTT.

The chain couples TRBV28 to TRBJ2-7; 7 bases fit TRBD1. Germline V CDR1 and CDR2: MDHEN, SYDVKM. V lost 8 bases, J lost 6 bases, and 7 bases stayed unmatched. CDR3 length: 12 amino acids. In DNA form, the CDR3 reads TGTGCCAGCCGACCAGACAGGGCCGAGCAGTACTTC. It specifies CASRPDRAEQYF.

The J gene is TRBJ1-4, the V gene TRBV28; a weak D match, TRBD1 (6 bases). Germline CDR1 MDHEN, CDR2 SYDVKM. The CDR3 runs 15 residues. Trimming took off 4 bases at V and 4 bases at J, with 13 bases between the two ends. CDR3 in amino acids: CASSSKGGGNEKLFF. The CDR3 bases are TGTGCCAGCAGTTCCAAGGGAGGGGGTAATGAAAAACTGTTTTTT.

The V and J genes are TRBV5-1 and TRBJ2-4; a weak D match, TRBD2 (5 bases). The CDR3 sequence is 13 residues long. The germline CDR1 and CDR2 sequences are SGHRS and YFSETQ. V dropped 0 bases and J dropped 6 bases, with 7 bases sitting between them. CDR3 DNA sequence: TGCGCCAGCAGCTTGGACGGGGTAAACATTCAGTACTTC. As protein: CASSLDGVNIQYF. Drawing the rest from reference TRBV5-1 and TRBJ2-4, the complete variable domain is KAGVTQTPRYLIKTRGQQVTLSCSPISGHRSVSWYQQTPGQGLQFLFEYFSETQRNKGNFPGRFSGRQFSNSRSEMNVSTLELGDSALYLCASSLDGVNIQYFGAGTRLSVL.